This T cell receptor beta chain derives from a study of identifying expanded T cells in peripheral blood. Generated by immunoSEQ multiplex PCR, the TCRdb table keeps only in-frame clones and is missing some. Here the sample spans 100,000 or so clones, around 90% being singletons. This CDR3 is 15 amino acids long. Germline V gene sequence: CDR1 SGHTA, CDR2 FQGNSA. J was trimmed by 4 bases and V by 5 bases; bases with no gene match: 10. The receptor was isolated from a person aged 18 to 70 in good health. This chain uses TRBV7-2 with TRBJ1-2; 7 positions match TRBD1. Input material: blood. CDR3 coding DNA: TGTGCCAGCAGCCCTTCTCCGGACAGGACCTATGGCTACACCTTC. It is translated as CASSPSPDRTYGYTF.